The rows below give T cell receptor beta chains drawn from one sample of a study of blood T cell repertoires in COVID-19. Libraries were prepared by immunoSEQ multiplex PCR; TCRdb keeps only in-frame clonotypes and omits some of them. The sample lists roughly 130,000 clones; about 89% were seen once. The material sequenced was peripheral blood. These receptor sequences come from a woman aged 55-70 years with acute or convalescent COVID-19. Each CDR3 is given with its conserved first and last residue. The D gene is left open where the match is weak. Clone size is given for some rows only: seen once, a few or many times, or a class if the clone is expanded.

j_call clone_size v_call d_call cdr3_nt cdr3_aa
TRBJ1-4 . TRBV27 TRBD1 TGTGCCAGCCCTCTCCGGACAGGACGAAATGAAAAACTGTTTTTT CASPLRTGRNEKLFF
TRBJ2-2 . TRBV2 . TGTGCCAGCAGTGAAGCGGGGGCACATTTGACCGGGGAGCTGTTTTTT CASSEAGAHLTGELFF
TRBJ2-5 . TRBV6-5 TRBD1 TGTGCCAGCAGTCGGGACAGGTTACAAGAGACCCAGTACTTC CASSRDRLQETQYF
TRBJ1-3 . TRBV5-1 . TGCGCCAGCAGCGGCGCGGGTTCTGGAAACACCATATATTTT CASSGAGSGNTIYF
TRBJ2-3 . TRBV5-4 TRBD2 TGTGCCAGCAGCCCTTCCCGGGGGGATCGGAGGACAGATACGCAGTATTTT CASSPSRGDRRTDTQYF
TRBJ1-4 . TRBV5-1 TRBD1 TGCGCCAGCAGCCCGGGACAGGGACATGAAAAACTGTTTTTT CASSPGQGHEKLFF
TRBJ2-3 . TRBV11-3 TRBD1 TGTGCCAGCAGCTTCCGGGACAGGGGGGTTTCGCAGTATTTT CASSFRDRGVSQYF
TRBJ2-7 . TRBV4-1 . TGCGCCAGCAGCCGCAACGAGCGGTTGAGCTACGAGCAGTACTTC CASSRNERLSYEQYF
TRBJ2-1 . TRBV30 TRBD2 TGTGCCTGGAGTCTAGGCGGGAGAGGACATGGGAATGAGCAGTTCTTC CAWSLGGRGHGNEQFF
TRBJ2-3 . TRBV24-1 TRBD2 TGTGCCACCAGTGAAGCGGGGGGGGATACGCAGTATTTT CATSEAGGDTQYF
TRBJ2-6 once TRBV18 TRBD2 TGTGCCAGCTCACCATCGGGCGGGAGGGCCTTTTTCTCTGGGGCCAACGTCCTGACTTTC CASSPSGGRAFFSGANVLTF
TRBJ2-1 . TRBV20-1 . TGCAGCTCATCTCAGGGGGGTGAGCAGTTCTTC CSSSQGGEQFF
TRBJ2-3 . TRBV7-6 TRBD2 TGTGCCAGCAGCCCGTTGGGAGCGGGAGAGACAGATACGCAGTATTTT CASSPLGAGETDTQYF
TRBJ1-6 . TRBV30 TRBD1 TGTGCCTGCACTGAGGGGGCTATGCATTCACCCCTCCACTTT CACTEGAMHSPLHF
TRBJ2-1 . TRBV5-4 TRBD2 TGTGCCAGCAACCGAGCGGGAGGGACGGACAATGAGCAGTTCTTC CASNRAGGTDNEQFF
TRBJ1-5 . TRBV4-1 . TGCGCCAGCAGCCAGGACAGTTATCAGCCCCAGCATTTT CASSQDSYQPQHF
TRBJ1-3 . TRBV18 TRBD1 TGTGCCAGCTCAACTTACACAGGGGGGATCTCTGGAAACACCATATATTTT CASSTYTGGISGNTIYF
TRBJ1-4 . TRBV28 TRBD1 TGTGCCAGCAGTTCCCCACAGGGGGCGGGTGAAAAACTGTTTTTT CASSSPQGAGEKLFF
TRBJ2-5 . TRBV3-1/TRBV3-2 . TGTGCCAGCAGCTCTCCCCTGGGGAGGGGGTTGGAGACCCAGTACTTC CASSSPLGRGLETQYF
TRBJ2-5 . TRBV7-9 TRBD2 TGTGCCAGCAGCAGTGGACTAGCGGGAGCGCCCCAGTACTTC CASSSGLAGAPQYF
TRBJ2-7 . TRBV7-8 TRBD1 TGTGCCAGCAGCACTATACAGGGGGTATACGAGCAGTACTTC CASSTIQGVYEQYF
TRBJ2-3 once TRBV2 . TGTGCCAGCAGTGAAGCCGACATTCGCACAGATACGCAGTATTTT CASSEADIRTDTQYF
TRBJ1-5 . TRBV25-1 TRBD1 TGTGCCAGCAGCACCACTAGGACAGGCCAGCCCCAGCATTTT CASSTTRTGQPQHF
TRBJ2-7 . TRBV10-3 TRBD2 TGTGCCATCAGCCCGGGGAGCGGGAGATCATACGAGCAGTACTTC CAISPGSGRSYEQYF
TRBJ2-6 . TRBV7-9 TRBD1 TGTGCCAGCAGCTTAGGACAGGGCCTCTCTGGGGCCAACGTCCTGACTTTC CASSLGQGLSGANVLTF
TRBJ2-5 . TRBV5-1 TRBD2 TGCGCCAGCAGCGGTAGCGGGATAGACCAAGAGACCCAGTACTTC CASSGSGIDQETQYF
TRBJ1-1 . TRBV5-1 . TGCGCCAGCAGCTTGGACGTAGTGAACACTGAAGCTTTCTTT CASSLDVVNTEAFF
TRBJ1-2 . TRBV4-1 TRBD1 TGCGCCAGCAGCCGCGAAACCGGGACAGGGGGCGATGGCTACACCTTC CASSRETGTGGDGYTF
TRBJ1-6 . TRBV7-2 . TGTGCCAGCAGCTCCGCCGGCGGATCACCCCTCCACTTT CASSSAGGSPLHF
TRBJ1-6 . TRBV27 TRBD1 TGTGCCAGCAGTTTATTGCCGACAGGGGTACTCGGTTCACCCCTCCACTTT CASSLLPTGVLGSPLHF
TRBJ1-2 once TRBV29-1 . TGCAGCGTTGGGACCGGGGTTGGCTACACCTTC CSVGTGVGYTF
TRBJ1-2 . TRBV5-1 . TGCGCCAGCAGCTTGGCAGGGGACCCCAACTATGGCTACACCTTC CASSLAGDPNYGYTF
TRBJ2-5 once TRBV21-1 . TGTGCCAGCAGCTTACCAGGGGGCCAAGAGATCCAGTACTTC CASSLPGGQEIQYF
TRBJ1-4 . TRBV28 . TGTGCCAGCAGTTTACCTACGCAGGGTGAAAAACTGTTTTTT CASSLPTQGEKLFF
TRBJ1-6 . TRBV2 . TGTGCCAGCAGCGACGGGGGTAATTCACCCCTCCACTTT CASSDGGNSPLHF
TRBJ2-1 . TRBV19 TRBD1 TGTGCCAGTAGTTTGCCGGGACAGGGTGCCAATGAGCAGTTCTTC CASSLPGQGANEQFF
TRBJ2-7 . TRBV28 . TGTGCCAGCAGTTTACCGTACTACGAGCAGTACTTC CASSLPYYEQYF
TRBJ1-1 . TRBV5-4 . TGTGCCAGCAGGCCCGGCGGGGGCAAGAACACTGAAGCTTTCTTT CASRPGGGKNTEAFF
TRBJ1-4 . TRBV7-2 TRBD1 TGTGCCAGCAGCGCCGGGACAGCCCTTATGCCTGACGAAAAACTGTTTTTT CASSAGTALMPDEKLFF
TRBJ1-2 once TRBV5-1 . TGCGCCAGCAGCTTGGGACAGGCGAACTATGGCTACACCTTC CASSLGQANYGYTF
TRBJ2-5 . TRBV7-2 . TGTGCCAGCCAGTCTAGAGGTTCAGAGACCCAGTACTTC CASQSRGSETQYF
TRBJ2-5 . TRBV24-1 TRBD1 TGTGCCACCAGTGACCCACAGGGGGCATTTGAAGAGACCCAGTACTTC CATSDPQGAFEETQYF
TRBJ2-3 . TRBV7-8 . TGTGCCAGCAGCTTTTCCGGGAATACGCAGTATTTT CASSFSGNTQYF